The rows below give T cell receptor beta chains drawn from one sample of a study of long-term antiretroviral therapy in people with HIV. Assay used: immunoSEQ multiplex PCR; TCRdb lists only in-frame clones, some missing. This table holds tens of thousands of clones, roughly 80% found once. The sample here was unsorted PBMCs, taken 1 year after starting antiretroviral therapy. These receptor sequences come from a young man with HIV. The CDR3 runs from the conserved cysteine through the conserved F or W. A D gene is named only where the DNA matches it firmly. Rows give clone size only sometimes, using once, few, many, or a class for an expanded clone.

clone size	J gene	V gene	D gene	CDR3 protein	CDR3 DNA
NA	TRBJ2-5	TRBV7-2	NA	CASSLAAGGGETQYF	TGTGCCAGCAGCTTAGCGGCAGGGGGAGGTGAGACCCAGTACTTC
NA	TRBJ2-7	TRBV10-3	TRBD1	CAIRIQGPSYEQYF	TGTGCCATCAGAATACAGGGGCCCTCCTACGAGCAGTACTTC
NA	TRBJ2-3	TRBV5-1	NA	CASSFSPVTDTQYF	TGCGCCAGCAGCTTTTCCCCCGTCACAGATACGCAGTATTTT
once	TRBJ1-2	TRBV27	NA	CASSLSPGNYGYTF	TGTGCCAGCAGTTTATCGCCGGGGAACTATGGCTACACCTTC
NA	TRBJ1-2	TRBV27	NA	CATFGGRGGYTF	TGTGCCACTTTTGGGGGGAGGGGTGGCTACACCTTC
NA	TRBJ2-1	TRBV7-2	TRBD2	CASSLIRTSGRSSYNEQFF	TGTGCCAGCAGCTTAATCCGGACTAGCGGGAGGAGCTCCTACAATGAGCAGTTCTTC
once	TRBJ1-5	TRBV11-2	TRBD1	CASSPGTGRTNQPQHF	TGTGCCAGCAGCCCCGGGACAGGGAGAACCAATCAGCCCCAGCATTTT
NA	TRBJ2-7	TRBV5-1	TRBD2	CASSRTSVSSYEQYF	TGCGCCAGCAGCCGGACTAGCGTAAGCTCCTACGAGCAGTACTTC
NA	TRBJ2-3	TRBV5-4	TRBD2	CASSSTEGLAGSSTDTQYF	TGTGCCAGCAGCTCGACCGAGGGACTAGCGGGGTCGAGCACAGATACGCAGTATTTT
NA	TRBJ2-1	TRBV15	TRBD1	CATSRAQGFYNEQFF	TGTGCCACCAGCAGAGCACAGGGGTTTTACAATGAGCAGTTCTTC
NA	TRBJ1-2	TRBV25-1	NA	CASSDLPRAGDGYTF	TGTGCCAGCAGTGACCTCCCAAGGGCAGGGGATGGCTACACCTTC